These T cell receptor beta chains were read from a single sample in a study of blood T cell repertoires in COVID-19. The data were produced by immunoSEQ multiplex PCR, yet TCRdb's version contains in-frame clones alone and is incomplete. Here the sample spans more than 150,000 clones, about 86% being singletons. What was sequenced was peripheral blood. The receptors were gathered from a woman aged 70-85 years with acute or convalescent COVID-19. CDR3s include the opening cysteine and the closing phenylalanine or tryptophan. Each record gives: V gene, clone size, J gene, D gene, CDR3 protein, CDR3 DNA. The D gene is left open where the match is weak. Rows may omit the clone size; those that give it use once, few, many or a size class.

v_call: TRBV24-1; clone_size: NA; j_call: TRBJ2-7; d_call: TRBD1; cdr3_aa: CATATGSGEQYF; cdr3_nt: TGTGCCACCGCGACAGGGTCTGGCGAGCAGTACTTC
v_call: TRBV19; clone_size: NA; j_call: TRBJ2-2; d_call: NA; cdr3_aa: CASSIVVYLNTGELFF; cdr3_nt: TGTGCCAGTAGTATAGTCGTCTACCTTAACACCGGGGAGCTGTTTTTT
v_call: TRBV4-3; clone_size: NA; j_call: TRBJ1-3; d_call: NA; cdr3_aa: CASSQDSGSSGNTIYF; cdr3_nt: TGCGCCAGCAGCCAAGATTCGGGGAGCTCTGGAAACACCATATATTTT
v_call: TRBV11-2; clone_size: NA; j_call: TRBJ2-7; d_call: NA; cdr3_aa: CASSLGTGYYEQYF; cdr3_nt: TGTGCCAGCAGCTTAGGGACTGGATACTACGAGCAGTACTTC
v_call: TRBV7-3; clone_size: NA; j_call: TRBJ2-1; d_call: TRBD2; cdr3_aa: CASSRLAGGSYNEQFF; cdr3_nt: TGTGCCAGCAGCCGACTAGCGGGAGGGAGCTACAATGAGCAGTTCTTC
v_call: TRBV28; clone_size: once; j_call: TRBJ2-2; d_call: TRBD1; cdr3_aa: CASSFRDRGTGELFF; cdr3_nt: TGTGCCAGCAGTTTCCGGGACAGGGGGACCGGGGAGCTGTTTTTT
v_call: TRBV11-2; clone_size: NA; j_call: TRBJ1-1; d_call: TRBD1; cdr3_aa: CASRSQGYTEAFF; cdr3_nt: TGTGCCAGCAGATCACAGGGGTACACTGAAGCTTTCTTT
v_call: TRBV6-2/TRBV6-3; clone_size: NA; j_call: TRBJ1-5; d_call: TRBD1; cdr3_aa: CASSLGTGHQPQHF; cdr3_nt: TGTGCCAGCAGTTTAGGGACAGGGCATCAGCCCCAGCATTTT
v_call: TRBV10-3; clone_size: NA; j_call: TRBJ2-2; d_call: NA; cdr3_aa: CAISSSKKNTGELFF; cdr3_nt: TGTGCCATCTCGTCCTCTAAAAAGAACACCGGGGAGCTGTTTTTT
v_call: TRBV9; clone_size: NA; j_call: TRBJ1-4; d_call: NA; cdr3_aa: CASSQETDRTRGEKLFF; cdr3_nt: TGTGCCAGCAGCCAAGAGACCGACAGGACGCGCGGAGAAAAACTGTTTTTT
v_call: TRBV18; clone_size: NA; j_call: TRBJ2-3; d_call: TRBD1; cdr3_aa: CASSPLGTGGFDTQYF; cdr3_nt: TGTGCCAGCTCACCATTGGGGACAGGGGGCTTTGATACGCAGTATTTT
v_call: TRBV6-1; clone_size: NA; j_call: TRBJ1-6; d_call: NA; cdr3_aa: CASSDVRTANSPLHF; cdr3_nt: TGTGCCAGCAGTGACGTGAGGACAGCGAATTCACCCCTCCACTTT
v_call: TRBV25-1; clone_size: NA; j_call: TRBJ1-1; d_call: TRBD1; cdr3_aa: CARKTGGSTEAFF; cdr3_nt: TGTGCCAGAAAAACAGGGGGATCCACTGAAGCTTTCTTT
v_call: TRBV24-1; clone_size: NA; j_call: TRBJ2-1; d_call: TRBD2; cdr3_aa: CATSESSGSRSDEQFF; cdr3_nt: TGTGCCACCAGTGAGTCCAGCGGGAGCAGGTCGGATGAGCAGTTCTTC
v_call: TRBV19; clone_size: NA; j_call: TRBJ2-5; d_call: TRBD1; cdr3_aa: CASSSGQQETQYF; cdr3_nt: TGTGCCAGTAGTTCGGGACAGCAAGAGACCCAGTACTTC
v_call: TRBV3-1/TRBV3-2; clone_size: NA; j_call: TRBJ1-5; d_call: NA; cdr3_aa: CASSQGGLLQPQHF; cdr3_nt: TGTGCCAGCAGCCAAGGAGGGCTTCTTCAGCCCCAGCATTTT
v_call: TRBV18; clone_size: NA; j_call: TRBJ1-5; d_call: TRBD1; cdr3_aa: CASSRRDRARNQPQHF; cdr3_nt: TGTGCCAGCTCACGAAGGGACAGGGCGCGAAATCAGCCCCAGCATTTT
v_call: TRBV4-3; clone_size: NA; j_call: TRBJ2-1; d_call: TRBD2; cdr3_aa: CASSQNGLAAYNEQFF; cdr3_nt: TGCGCCAGCAGCCAAAACGGACTAGCGGCTTACAATGAGCAGTTCTTC
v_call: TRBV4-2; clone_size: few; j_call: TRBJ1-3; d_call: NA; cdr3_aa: CASSQGPQSASGNTIYF; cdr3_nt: TGTGCCAGCAGCCAAGGCCCCCAATCCGCGTCTGGAAACACCATATATTTT
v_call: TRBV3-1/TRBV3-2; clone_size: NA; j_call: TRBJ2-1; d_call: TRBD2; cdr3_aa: CASSQVLAGEQFF; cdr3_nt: TGTGCCAGCAGCCAAGTCCTAGCGGGCGAGCAGTTCTTC
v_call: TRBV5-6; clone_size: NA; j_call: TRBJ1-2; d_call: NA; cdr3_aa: CASSLDPGGVYGYTF; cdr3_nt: TGTGCCAGCAGCTTGGACCCGGGGGGAGTCTATGGCTACACCTTC
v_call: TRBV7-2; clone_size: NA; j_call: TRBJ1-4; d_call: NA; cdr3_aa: CASSLATRLNEKLFF; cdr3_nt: TGTGCCAGCAGCTTAGCGACCAGACTTAATGAAAAACTGTTTTTT
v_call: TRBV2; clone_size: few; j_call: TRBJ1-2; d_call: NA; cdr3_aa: CASRAEVYTF; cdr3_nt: TGTGCCAGCAGGGCAGAGGTCTACACCTTC
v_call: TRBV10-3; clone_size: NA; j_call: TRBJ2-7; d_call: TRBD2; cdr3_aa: CAIRGLATYEQYF; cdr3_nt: TGTGCCATCAGGGGACTAGCGACCTACGAGCAGTACTTC
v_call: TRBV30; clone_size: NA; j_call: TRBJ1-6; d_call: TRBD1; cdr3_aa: CAWSVPGGGGSPLHF; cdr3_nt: TGTGCCTGGAGTGTACCAGGGGGTGGCGGTTCACCCCTCCACTTT
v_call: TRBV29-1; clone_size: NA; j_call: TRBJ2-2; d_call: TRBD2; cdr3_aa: CSVTLITSGTTGELFF; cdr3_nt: TGCAGCGTTACCCTAATAACTAGCGGGACTACCGGGGAGCTGTTTTTT